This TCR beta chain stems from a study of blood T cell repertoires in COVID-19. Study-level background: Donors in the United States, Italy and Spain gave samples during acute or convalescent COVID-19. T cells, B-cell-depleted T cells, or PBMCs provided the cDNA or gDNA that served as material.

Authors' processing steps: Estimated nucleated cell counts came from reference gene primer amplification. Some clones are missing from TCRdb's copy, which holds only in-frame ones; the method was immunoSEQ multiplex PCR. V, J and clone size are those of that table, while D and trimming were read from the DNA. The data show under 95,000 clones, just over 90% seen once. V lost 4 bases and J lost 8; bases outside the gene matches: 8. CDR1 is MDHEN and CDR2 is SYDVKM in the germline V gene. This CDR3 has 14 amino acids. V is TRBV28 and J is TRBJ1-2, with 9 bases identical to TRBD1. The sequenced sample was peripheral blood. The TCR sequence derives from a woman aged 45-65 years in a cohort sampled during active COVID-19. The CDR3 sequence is CASSSGTGFGGYTF. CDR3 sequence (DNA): TGTGCCAGCAGTTCCGGGACAGGGTTTGGGGGCTACACCTTC.